The 3 T cell receptor beta chains reported below all come from one sample, sequenced in a study of identical twins. TCRdb passed the 5' RACE reads through MiXCR, listing each CDR3 protein once. Among 550,000 to 800,000 distinct CDR3 sequences listed, around 7.4% were seen once. This same sample was also part of a study on yellow fever vaccine responses in identical twins.

Sequences were obtained from PBMCs. These receptors were collected from a woman aged 18-29 years in good health.

The CDR3: CASRPRGQGGETQYF. The CDR3 DNA follows: TGTGCCAGCCGACCCCGGGGACAGGGAGGAGAGACCCAGTACTTC. V usage is TRBV7-9 and J usage is TRBJ2-5; 9 nucleotides match TRBD1. The V and J ends lost 8 bases and 4 bases, in that order; junction bases with no gene match: 11. CDR3 length equals 15 residues. Germline assignment: CDR1 SEHNR and CDR2 FQNEAQ (reference sequence).

This clonotype turned up a few times. This chain connects TRBV12-3 or TRBV12-4 to TRBJ2-3; unclear D gene. This CDR3 is built from 12 residues. V lost 4 bases to trimming and J lost 2 bases, with 4 bases between them. CDR3 sequence reads: CASSWFTDTQYF. The CDR3 DNA follows: TGTGCCAGCAGTTGGTTCACAGATACGCAGTATTTT.

The chain couples TRBV9 to TRBJ2-3, with 8 nucleotides matching TRBD1. The CDR3 length is 15 residues. The trim removed 0 bases at V and 5 bases at J, leaving 5 bases unmatched. CDR1 is SGDLS, CDR2 YYNGEE, per germline. This CDR3 is CASSVVDREVDTQYF. The CDR3 DNA reads as TGTGCCAGCAGCGTAGTGGACAGGGAGGTAGATACGCAGTATTTT.